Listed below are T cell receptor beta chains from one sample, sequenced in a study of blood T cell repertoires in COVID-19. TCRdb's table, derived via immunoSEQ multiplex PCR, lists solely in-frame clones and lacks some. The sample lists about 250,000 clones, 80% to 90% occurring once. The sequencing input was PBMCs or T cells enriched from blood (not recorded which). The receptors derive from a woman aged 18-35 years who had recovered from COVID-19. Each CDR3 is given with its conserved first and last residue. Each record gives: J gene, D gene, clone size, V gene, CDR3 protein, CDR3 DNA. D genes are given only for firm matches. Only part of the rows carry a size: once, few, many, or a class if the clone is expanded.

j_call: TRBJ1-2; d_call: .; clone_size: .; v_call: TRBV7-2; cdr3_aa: CASSLRTANYGYTF; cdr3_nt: TGTGCCAGCAGCTTGCGGACAGCTAACTATGGCTACACCTTC
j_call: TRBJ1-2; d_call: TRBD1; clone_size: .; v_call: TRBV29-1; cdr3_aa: CSAVGQGNYGYTF; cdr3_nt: TGCAGCGCCGTGGGACAGGGGAACTATGGCTACACCTTC
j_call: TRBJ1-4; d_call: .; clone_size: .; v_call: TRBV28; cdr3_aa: CASKFRGEKLFF; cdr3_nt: TGTGCCAGCAAATTCAGGGGTGAAAAACTGTTTTTT
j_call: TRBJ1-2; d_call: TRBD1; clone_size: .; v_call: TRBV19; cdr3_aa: CASTNTGENGYTF; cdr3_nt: TGTGCCAGTACTAATACAGGGGAGAATGGCTACACCTTC
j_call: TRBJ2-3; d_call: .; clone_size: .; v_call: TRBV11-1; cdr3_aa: CATLGAGNTDTQYF; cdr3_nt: TGTGCCACCCTGGGGGCAGGGAACACAGATACGCAGTATTTT
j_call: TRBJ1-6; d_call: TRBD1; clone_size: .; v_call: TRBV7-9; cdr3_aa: CASSLGQGRNSPLHF; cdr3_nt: TGTGCCAGCAGCCTAGGACAGGGGAGAAATTCACCCCTCCACTTT
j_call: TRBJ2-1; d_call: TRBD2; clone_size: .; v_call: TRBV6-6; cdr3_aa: CASRLAGETSDNEQFF; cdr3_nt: TGTGCCAGCAGACTAGCGGGGGAGACATCAGACAATGAGCAGTTCTTC
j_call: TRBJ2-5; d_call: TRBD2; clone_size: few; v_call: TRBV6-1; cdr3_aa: CASSEVAGESETQYF; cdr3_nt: TGTGCCAGCAGTGAGGTAGCGGGGGAATCAGAGACCCAGTACTTC
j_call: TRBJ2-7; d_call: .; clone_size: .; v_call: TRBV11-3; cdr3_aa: CASSNEPSSYEQYF; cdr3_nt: TGTGCCAGCAGCAACGAACCGAGCTCCTACGAGCAGTACTTC
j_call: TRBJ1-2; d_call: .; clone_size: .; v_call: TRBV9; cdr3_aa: CASTGGLYGYTF; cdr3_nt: TGTGCCAGCACGGGAGGACTCTATGGCTACACCTTC
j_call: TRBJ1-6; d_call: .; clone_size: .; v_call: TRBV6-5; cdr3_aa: CASSYERFGVGSPLHF; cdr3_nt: TGTGCCAGCAGTTACGAGCGATTCGGGGTAGGATCACCCCTCCACTTT
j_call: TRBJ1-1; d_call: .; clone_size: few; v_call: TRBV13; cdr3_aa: CASSLWGDTEAFF; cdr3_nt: TGTGCCAGCAGCTTATGGGGGGACACTGAAGCTTTCTTT
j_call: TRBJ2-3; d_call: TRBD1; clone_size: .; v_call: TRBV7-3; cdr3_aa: CASSAGQATDTQYF; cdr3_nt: TGTGCCAGCAGCGCAGGACAGGCCACAGATACGCAGTATTTT
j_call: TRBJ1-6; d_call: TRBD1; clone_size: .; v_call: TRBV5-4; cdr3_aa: CASSFRDRNSPLHF; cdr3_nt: TGTGCCAGCAGCTTCCGGGACAGAAATTCACCCCTCCACTTT
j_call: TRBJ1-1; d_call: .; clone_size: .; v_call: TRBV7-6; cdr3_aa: CASSLGGRNTEAFF; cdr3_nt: TGTGCCAGCAGCTTAGGCGGCAGGAACACTGAAGCTTTCTTT
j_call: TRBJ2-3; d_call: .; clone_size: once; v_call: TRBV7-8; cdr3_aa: CASGFPLEAAITDTQYF; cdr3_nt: TGTGCCAGCGGGTTTCCGCTGGAGGCTGCGATCACAGATACGCAGTATTTT
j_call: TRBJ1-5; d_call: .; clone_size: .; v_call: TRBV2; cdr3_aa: CASSELYNQPQHF; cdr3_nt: TGTGCCAGCAGTGAACTGTACAATCAGCCCCAGCATTTT
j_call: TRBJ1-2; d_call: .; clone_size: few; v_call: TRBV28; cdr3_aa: CASRDSSYGYTF; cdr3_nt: TGTGCCAGCAGGGACAGTTCCTATGGCTACACCTTC
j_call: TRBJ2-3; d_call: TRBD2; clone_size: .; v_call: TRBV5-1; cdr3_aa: CASSSDLGGAADTQYF; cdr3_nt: TGCGCCAGCAGCTCGGACCTCGGGGGGGCCGCAGATACGCAGTATTTT
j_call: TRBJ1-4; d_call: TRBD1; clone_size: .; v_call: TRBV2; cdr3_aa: CASRETGATNEKLFF; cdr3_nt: TGTGCCAGCAGGGAAACAGGGGCCACTAATGAAAAACTGTTTTTT
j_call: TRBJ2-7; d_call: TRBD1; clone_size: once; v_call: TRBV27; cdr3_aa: CASSRTGTPNGPEQYF; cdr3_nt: TGTGCCAGCTCCCGGACAGGGACTCCAAACGGACCGGAGCAGTACTTC
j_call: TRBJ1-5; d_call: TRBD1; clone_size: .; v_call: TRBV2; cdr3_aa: CASKDRARNQPQHF; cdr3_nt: TGTGCCAGCAAAGACAGGGCTAGGAATCAGCCCCAGCATTTT
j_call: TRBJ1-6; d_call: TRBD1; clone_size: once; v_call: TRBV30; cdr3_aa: CAWALTGGNSPLHF; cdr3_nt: TGTGCCTGGGCCTTGACAGGGGGTAATTCACCCCTCCACTTT
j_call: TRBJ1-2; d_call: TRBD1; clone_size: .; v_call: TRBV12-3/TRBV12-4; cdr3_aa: CASSSGGHYGYTF; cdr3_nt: TGTGCCAGCAGTTCAGGGGGCCACTATGGCTACACCTTC
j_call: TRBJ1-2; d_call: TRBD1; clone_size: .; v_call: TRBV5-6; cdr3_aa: CASSYGQGDGYTF; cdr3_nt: TGTGCCAGCAGCTATGGACAGGGCGATGGCTACACCTTC
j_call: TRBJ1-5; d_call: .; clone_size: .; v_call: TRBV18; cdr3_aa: CASSPIGLDQPQHF; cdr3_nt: TGTGCCAGCTCACCAATTGGACTGGATCAGCCCCAGCATTTT
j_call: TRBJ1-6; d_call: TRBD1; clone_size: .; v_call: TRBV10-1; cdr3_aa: CASSGTGSSSPLHF; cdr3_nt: TGCGCCAGCAGTGGGACAGGGTCGAGCTCACCCCTCCACTTT